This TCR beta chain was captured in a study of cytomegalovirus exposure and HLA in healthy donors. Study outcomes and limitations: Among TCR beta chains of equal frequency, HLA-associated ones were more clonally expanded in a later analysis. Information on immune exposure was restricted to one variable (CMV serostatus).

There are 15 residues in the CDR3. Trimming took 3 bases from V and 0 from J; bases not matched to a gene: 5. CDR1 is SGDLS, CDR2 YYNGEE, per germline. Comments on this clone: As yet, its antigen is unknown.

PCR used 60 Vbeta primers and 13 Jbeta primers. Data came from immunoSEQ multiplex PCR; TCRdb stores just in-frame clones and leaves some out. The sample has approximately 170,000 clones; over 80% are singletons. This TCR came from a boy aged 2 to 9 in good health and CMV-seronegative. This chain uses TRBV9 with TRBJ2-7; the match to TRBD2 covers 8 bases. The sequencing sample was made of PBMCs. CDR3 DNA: TGTGCCAGCAGCGCGGGACTAGGACTCTCCTACGAGCAGTACTTC. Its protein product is CASSAGLGLSYEQYF.